The T cell receptor (beta chain) described here comes from a study of shared clonotypes between healthy human individuals. In the naive CD8 group, cells lacked CD45RO and were positively selected for CCR7, so terminally differentiated effector memory CD45RA+ cells were left out. The V gene's germline CDR1 is SGDLS and CDR2 YYNGEE. The CDR3 is made up of 15 amino acids. The V gene end was trimmed by 4 bases and the J gene end by 6 bases; junction bases not matched to a gene: 10. In the original processing: Filtering differed, since immunoSEQ gave only junction sequences and no quality scores. Assay used: immunoSEQ multiplex PCR; TCRdb lists only in-frame clones, some missing. That table is the source of V, J and clone size, and D and trimming were worked out from the DNA. The table records over 2 million clones, roughly 94% of them present only once.

The sequenced sample was naive CD8+ T cells sorted from blood. V usage is TRBV9 and J usage is TRBJ1-2; 9 bases are shared with TRBD1. The sequence was collected from a man aged 18 to 29 in good health. CDR3 in DNA: TGTGCCAGCAGCCGCGGACAGGGGCACCTAGATGGCTACACCTTC. Translated, it gives CASSRGQGHLDGYTF.